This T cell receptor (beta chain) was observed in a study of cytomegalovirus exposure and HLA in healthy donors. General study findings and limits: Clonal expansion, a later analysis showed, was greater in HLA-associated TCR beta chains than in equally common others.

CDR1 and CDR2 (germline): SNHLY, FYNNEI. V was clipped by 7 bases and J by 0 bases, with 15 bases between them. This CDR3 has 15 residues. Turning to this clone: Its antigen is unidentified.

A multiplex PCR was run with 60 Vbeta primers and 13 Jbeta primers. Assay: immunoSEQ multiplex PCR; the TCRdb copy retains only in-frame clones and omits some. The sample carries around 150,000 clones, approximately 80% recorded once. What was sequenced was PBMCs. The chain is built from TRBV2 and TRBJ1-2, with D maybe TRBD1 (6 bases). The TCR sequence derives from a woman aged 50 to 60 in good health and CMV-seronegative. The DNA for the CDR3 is TGTGCCAGCAACCAACAGGGCCGAACTAACTATGGCTACACCTTC. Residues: CASNQQGRTNYGYTF.